Each of the 29 T cell receptor beta chains below was sequenced from the same sample in a study of blood T cell repertoires in COVID-19. Data came from immunoSEQ multiplex PCR; TCRdb stores just in-frame clones and leaves some out. This table has about 290,000 clones, 89% appearing once. The specimen sequenced was peripheral blood. The receptors shown here come from a woman in her thirties with COVID-19, enrolled during active disease.

Details on this clone: Its ends do not fully match the called genes, so a read error is possible. The V gene is TRBV11-2, the J gene TRBJ1-6, with TRBD1 identical over 10 bases. There are 19 residues in the CDR3. Germline V gives CDR1 SGHAT, CDR2 FQNNGV. As DNA, the CDR3 is TGTGCCAGCAGTTTAGGGAGAGACAGGGGGCTCAAATTGGGCTCACCCCTCCACTTT. Translating it yields CASSLGRDRGLKLGSPLHF. Full variable domain (rest looked up from reference TRBV11-2 and TRBJ1-6): EAGVAQSPRYKIIEKRQSVAFWCNPISGHATLYWYQQILGQGPKLLIQFQNNGVVDDSQLPKDRFSAERLKGVDSTLKIQPAKLEDSAVYLCASSLGRDRGLKLGSPLHFGNGTRLTVT.

This chain connects TRBV29-1 to TRBJ1-4; possible D gene TRBD1, 5 bases. CDR1 is SQVTM, CDR2 ANQGSEA, per germline. This CDR3 has 15 residues. V was pared by 4 bases and J by 8 bases, with 20 bases between. Here the CDR3 reads CSVVAAEGVKEKLFF. For the CDR3, the DNA is TGCAGCGTTGTGGCGGCCGAAGGGGTCAAGGAAAAACTGTTTTTT. Together with reference TRBV29-1 and TRBJ1-4, the CDR3 gives the full variable domain: SAVISQKPSRDICQRGTSLTIQCQVDSQVTMMFWYRQQPGQSLTLIATANQGSEATYESGFVIDKFPISRPNLTFSTLTVSNMSPEDSSIYLCSVVAAEGVKEKLFFGSGTQLSVL.

CDR3 region: CASSLAAGGSTGELFF. CDR3 sequence (DNA): TGCGCCAGCAGCTTGGCGGCGGGGGGCTCAACCGGGGAGCTGTTTTTT. The rearrangement joins TRBV5-1 to TRBJ2-2; 8 bases are a match to TRBD2. The V gene's germline CDR1 is SGHRS and CDR2 YFSETQ. J lost 5 bases, V lost 0 bases, and 6 bases had no gene match. This CDR3 contains 16 residues. The whole variable domain, filled in from reference TRBV5-1 and TRBJ2-2, reads KAGVTQTPRYLIKTRGQQVTLSCSPISGHRSVSWYQQTPGQGLQFLFEYFSETQRNKGNFPGRFSGRQFSNSRSEMNVSTLELGDSALYLCASSLAAGGSTGELFFGEGSRLTVL.

This clone was found once. The rearrangement joins TRBV5-1 to TRBJ1-2; a possible D gene is TRBD1 (6 bases). The CDR3 sequence is 17 residues long. Germline CDR1 reads SGHRS; CDR2 reads YFSETQ. V lost 0 bases and J lost 3, with 18 bases in between. The CDR3, as DNA: TGCGCCAGCAGCTTGGAGGTCGTTGGGGGCGCGTACTATGGCTACACCTTC. Encoded protein: CASSLEVVGGAYYGYTF.

The chain couples TRBV5-1 to TRBJ2-1; no definite D call. The CDR3 runs to 15 residues. V lost 0 bases and J lost 0, with 7 bases in between. The V gene's germline CDR1 is SGHRS and CDR2 YFSETQ. The DNA for the CDR3 is TGCGCCAGCAGCTTGGACTGGAGCTCCTACAATGAGCAGTTCTTC. It codes for CASSLDWSSYNEQFF.

The chain combines TRBV5-1 with TRBJ2-3, with 7 bases that match TRBD2. After removal of 4 bases from V and 1 base from J, the junction contained 3 bases not matched to a gene. Germline loops: CDR1 SGHRS, CDR2 YFSETQ. The CDR3 extends over 14 amino acids. The CDR3 nucleotides read TGCGCCAGCAGCCCAAGCGGGGGCACAGATACGCAGTATTTT. It translates to CASSPSGGTDTQYF.

This chain connects TRBV27 to TRBJ2-2, with D hard to call. V was shortened by 5 bases and J by 1 base, with 14 bases between the two germline ends. Germline CDR1 reads MNHEY; CDR2 reads SMNVEV (reference sequence). CDR3 length: 16 amino acids. CDR3 protein: CASSPRIQLNTGELFF. CDR3 nucleotides: TGTGCCAGCAGTCCCCGTATACAGCTGAACACCGGGGAGCTGTTTTTT.

V and J are TRBV12-3 or TRBV12-4 and TRBJ1-6; 9 bases map to TRBD1. The CDR3 totals 13 residues. V lost 5 bases to trimming and J lost 9 bases; unmatched junction nucleotides: 2. The CDR3: CASSGTGFSPLHF. CDR3 DNA sequence: TGTGCCAGCAGTGGGACAGGGTTTTCACCCCTCCACTTT.

CDR3 amino acids: CATSRDQRGAYNEQFF. CDR3 bases: TGTGCCACCAGCAGAGATCAACGGGGGGCATACAATGAGCAGTTCTTC. V and J are TRBV15 and TRBJ2-1, with D perhaps TRBD2 (7 bases). Germline V gene sequence: CDR1 LNHNV, CDR2 YYDKDF (reference sequence). V dropped 0 bases and J dropped 4 bases, with 13 bases sitting between them. The CDR3 runs to 16 residues.

The J gene is TRBJ2-7, the V gene TRBV3-1 (or the pseudogene TRBV3-2); D is ambiguous. There are 12 residues in the CDR3. V was pared by 1 base and J by 3 bases, with 4 bases between. The V gene's germline CDR1 is LGHDT and CDR2 YNNKEL (reference sequence). The CDR3, as DNA: TGTGCCAGCAGCCAAGGAGGCTACGAGCAGTACTTC. As protein: CASSQGGYEQYF.

The V and J genes are TRBV9 and TRBJ2-7; 8 bases are shared with TRBD2. The V gene end was trimmed by 4 bases and the J gene end by 0 bases; junction bases not matched to a gene: 3. The CDR3 extends over 14 amino acids. Germline assignment: CDR1 SGDLS and CDR2 YYNGEE. The CDR3, as DNA: TGTGCCAGCAGCTTCACTAGCGGCTCCTACGAGCAGTACTTC. It is translated as CASSFTSGSYEQYF.

This chain links TRBV19 with TRBJ1-6, with TRBD1 as a possible D gene (5 bases). The CDR3 covers 15 residues. Germline CDR1 reads LNHDA; CDR2 reads SQIVND (reference sequence). V was shortened by 2 bases and J by 10 bases, with 15 bases between the two germline ends. CDR3: CASSISGGYRSPLHF. CDR3 in DNA: TGTGCCAGTAGTATATCGGGGGGATATCGGTCACCCCTCCACTTT.

The chain joins TRBV18 to TRBJ1-4; D remains ambiguous. From germline, CDR1 is KGHSH and CDR2 LQKENI. Trimming took off 4 bases at V and 4 bases at J, with 10 bases between the two ends. CDR3 length: 14 residues. CDR3 DNA: TGTGCCAGCTCACGGCTCCCTCTTAATGAAAAACTGTTTTTT. Residues: CASSRLPLNEKLFF.

The J gene is TRBJ2-7, the V gene TRBV6-5; unclear D gene. The V gene lost 10 bases and the J gene lost 0 bases, with 13 bases spanning the gap. The germline V gene has CDR1 MNHEY and CDR2 SVGAGI. This CDR3 is built from 13 residues. This chain's CDR3 is CATTTSLSYEQYF. The CDR3 DNA reads TGTGCCACCACAACCTCTCTCTCCTACGAGCAGTACTTC.

V gene TRBV19 combines with J gene TRBJ2-5; TRBD1 matches at 7 bases. The CDR3 extends over 13 amino acids. The germline gives CDR1 LNHDA, CDR2 SQIVND (reference sequence). Losses at the gene ends were 8 bases for V and 1 base for J; bases not matched to a gene: 4. The DNA for the CDR3 is TGTGCCAGTGCCGACAGGGTCCAAGAGACCCAGTACTTC. Translating gives CASADRVQETQYF.

J is TRBJ1-6 and V is TRBV19; 7 nucleotides match TRBD1. The CDR3 totals 17 residues. V gave up 7 bases and J gave up 0 bases; unmatched junction bases: 9. Germline CDR1 reads LNHDA; CDR2 reads SQIVND (reference sequence). The CDR3 here is CASTADRYSSYNSPLHF. The DNA for the CDR3 is TGTGCCAGTACCGCGGACAGGTATAGCTCCTATAATTCACCCCTCCACTTT.

The V call is TRBV28, the J call TRBJ1-5, with no clear D. The CDR3 has 12 residues. The V gene's germline CDR1 is MDHEN and CDR2 SYDVKM. Trimming left V 4 bases short and J 9 bases short, with 10 bases between. CDR3 in amino acids: CASSSPPGPQHF. CDR3 sequence (DNA): TGTGCCAGCAGTTCACCGCCGGGGCCCCAGCATTTT.

The rearrangement links TRBV5-5 to TRBJ2-6, with a tentative D call TRBD1 (6 bases). The CDR3 length is 16 residues. Germline CDR1 and CDR2: SGHKS and YYEKEE (reference sequence). Trimming cost V 3 bases and J 0 bases, with 10 bases left between them. This CDR3 is CASSWGQPSGANVLTF. The CDR3 nucleotides are TGTGCCAGCAGCTGGGGACAACCCTCTGGGGCCAACGTCCTGACTTTC. Full variable domain (outside the CDR3, taken from reference TRBV5-5 and TRBJ2-6): DAGVTQSPTHLIKTRGQQVTLRCSPISGHKSVSWYQQVLGQGPQFIFQYYEKEERGRGNFPDRFSARQFPNYSSELNVNALLLGDSALYLCASSWGQPSGANVLTFGAGSRLTVL.

This rearrangement joins TRBV6-4 to TRBJ2-7; TRBD1 aligns across 10 bases. Germline CDR1 and CDR2: MRHNA and SNTAGT. The CDR3 runs to 16 residues. V was pared by 2 bases and J by 4 bases, with 8 bases of the junction left unmatched. CDR3 bases: TGTGCCAGCAGTGACCCCGACAGGGGGCGAGGTTACGAGCAGTACTTC. It is translated as CASSDPDRGRGYEQYF.

This chain connects TRBV5-1 to TRBJ1-6; D is undetermined. V dropped 0 bases and J dropped 4 bases, with 11 bases sitting between them. This CDR3 is 16 amino acids long. Germline V gene data show CDR1 as SGHRS and CDR2 as YFSETQ. CDR3 nucleotides: TGCGCCAGCAGCTTGGACGGCGGGTTGTATAATTCACCCCTCCACTTT. Protein sequence: CASSLDGGLYNSPLHF.

This chain links TRBV2 with TRBJ2-7; D gene unclear. Between the trimmed V and J ends, which lost 7 bases and 0 bases, there was a span of 16 bases. The CDR3 contains 15 residues. Per the germline V gene, CDR1 is SNHLY and CDR2 is FYNNEI. The DNA of the CDR3 is TGTGCCAGCACCCCCGGGTGGCCCTACTCCTACGAGCAGTACTTC. Protein product: CASTPGWPYSYEQYF. Full variable domain (rest looked up from reference TRBV2 and TRBJ2-7): EPEVTQTPSHQVTQMGQEVILRCVPISNHLYFYWYRQILGQKVEFLVSFYNNEISEKSEIFDDQFSVERPDGSNFTLKIRSTKLEDSAMYFCASTPGWPYSYEQYFGPGTRLTVT.

This chain links TRBV7-7 with TRBJ2-2; 14 bases are shared with TRBD2. The CDR3 runs 16 residues. J lost 6 bases, V lost 4 bases, and 4 bases had no gene match. In germline, CDR1 is SSHAT, CDR2 FNYEAQ (reference sequence). Here the CDR3 reads CASSSTSGGAPGELFF. CDR3 DNA sequence: TGTGCCAGCAGCTCGACTAGCGGGGGGGCCCCCGGGGAGCTGTTTTTT.

This clone was found a few times. V is TRBV5-6 and J is TRBJ1-2, with D tentatively TRBD1 (5 bases). V lost 3 bases and J 6 bases, leaving 15 bases between the germline ends. Germline lookup yields CDR1 SGHDT and CDR2 YYEEEE. This CDR3 is built from 14 residues. The CDR3 DNA is TGTGCCAGCAGCTCACCGTTGGGGGGGAATGGCTACACCTTC. Translation gives CASSSPLGGNGYTF.

This clone was found a few times. The rearrangement joins TRBV5-4 to TRBJ1-2; 7 positions agree with TRBD1. V lost 4 bases and J lost 6; bases outside the gene matches: 6. The CDR3 sequence is 13 residues long. Germline V lookup: CDR1 SGHNT, CDR2 YYREEE (reference sequence). CDR3 in amino acids: CASSQDRLNGYTF. The CDR3 coding sequence is TGTGCCAGCAGCCAGGACAGGTTGAATGGCTACACCTTC.

CDR3 loop: CASSMTGIFTDTQYF. The CDR3 DNA is TGTGCCAGTAGTATGACAGGGATTTTCACAGATACGCAGTATTTT. The chain links TRBV19 to TRBJ2-3; 7 bases agree with TRBD1. Germline CDR1 LNHDA, CDR2 SQIVND (reference sequence). The CDR3 contains 15 residues. Trimming removed 3 bases from V and 2 bases from J; junction bases left unmatched: 5. The full variable domain, in which reference TRBV19 and TRBJ2-3 provide the parts outside the CDR3, is DGGITQSPKYLFRKEGQNVTLSCEQNLNHDAMYWYRQDPGQGLRLIYYSQIVNDFQKGDIAEGYSVSREKKESFPLTVTSAQKNPTAFYLCASSMTGIFTDTQYFGPGTRLTVL.

The chain is built from TRBV30 and TRBJ1-1; D is uncertain. From germline, CDR1 is GTSNPN and CDR2 SVGIG (reference sequence). Trimming took 4 bases from V and 6 from J, leaving 12 bases between them. The CDR3 length is 12 residues. In nucleotides, the CDR3 is TGTGCCTGGAATCGGGGTTACGCTGAAGCTTTCTTT. Its protein is CAWNRGYAEAFF.

The chain couples TRBV7-8 to TRBJ1-6, with D tentatively TRBD1 (6 bases). V lost 5 bases, J lost 0 bases, and 14 bases lay in between. In germline, CDR1 is SGHVS, CDR2 FQNEAQ. This CDR3 comprises 17 residues. The CDR3 nucleotides are TGTGCCAGCAGCGGTACAGGGATCAGCTCCTATAATTCACCCCTCCACTTT. It codes for CASSGTGISSYNSPLHF.

The chain couples TRBV5-6 to TRBJ2-5; TRBD2 matches 10 bases. This CDR3 has 15 residues. Germline-derived CDR1 and CDR2 are SGHDT and YYEEEE. Trimming cost V 3 bases and J 5 bases; bases outside gene matches: 7. The DNA of the CDR3 is TGTGCCAGCAGCTCGAGCGGGGGGGCCGTCGAGACCCAGTACTTC. Residues: CASSSSGGAVETQYF.

The chain uses TRBV11-2 and TRBJ2-1; 9 nucleotides agree with TRBD1. The CDR3 is 14 residues long. Trimming cost V 6 bases and J 9 bases; bases outside gene matches: 9. CDR1 and CDR2 from the germline V gene are SGHAT and FQNNGV. CDR3 sequence (DNA): TGTGCCAGCAGTCAAGGACAGGGGATAAGTGAGCAGTTCTTC. It translates to CASSQGQGISEQFF.